Listed below are T cell receptor beta chains from one sample, sequenced in a study of cytomegalovirus exposure and HLA in healthy donors. The table came from immunoSEQ multiplex PCR; TCRdb's copy has only in-frame clones and leaves some out. The sample holds roughly 200,000 clones, 79% seen once. The material sequenced was PBMCs. These TCRs come from a woman between 40 and 50 years old in good health and CMV-seronegative. Each CDR3 is given with its conserved first and last residue. The order of the fields is J gene, D gene, V gene, clone size, CDR3 protein, CDR3 DNA. A D gene is named only where the DNA matches it firmly. Only some rows state a clone size, as once, few, many or a class for expanded clones.

TRBJ2-7	TRBD1	TRBV30	NA	CAWSVRQGNSYEQYF	TGTGCCTGGAGTGTACGACAGGGAAATTCCTACGAGCAGTACTTC
TRBJ1-2	NA	TRBV5-4	NA	CASSFGEGYYGYTF	TGTGCCAGCAGCTTTGGGGAGGGGTACTATGGCTACACCTTC
TRBJ2-7	NA	TRBV7-3	NA	CASSSRAPVEGSKQYF	TGTGCCAGCAGCTCCCGGGCGCCGGTGGAGGGGAGCAAGCAGTACTTC
TRBJ2-7	NA	TRBV6-5	NA	CASSYSIGGREQYF	TGTGCCAGCAGTTACTCGATTGGGGGGAGGGAGCAGTACTTC
TRBJ2-7	TRBD2	TRBV9	NA	CASSDPTGTKPYEQYF	TGTGCCAGCAGCGACCCTACCGGGACTAAACCATACGAGCAGTACTTC
TRBJ2-7	TRBD1	TRBV9	few	CASSERGDRGIYEQYF	TGTGCCAGCAGCGAGAGAGGGGACAGGGGTATCTACGAGCAGTACTTC
TRBJ2-7	TRBD1	TRBV29-1	NA	CSVGTGVHEQYF	TGCAGCGTTGGTACAGGGGTCCACGAGCAGTACTTC
TRBJ1-1	TRBD1	TRBV10-1	many	CASRRTGGTEAFF	TGCGCCAGCAGGCGCACAGGGGGGACTGAAGCTTTCTTT
TRBJ2-7	TRBD1	TRBV18	many	CASSPLGQGSHEQYF	TGTGCCAGCTCACCACTGGGACAGGGGTCCCACGAGCAGTACTTC
TRBJ1-2	NA	TRBV5-1	few	CASSLVELDGYTF	TGCGCCAGCAGCTTGGTAGAGCTCGATGGCTACACCTTC
TRBJ1-3	NA	TRBV6-1	NA	CASSEVARGLYTIYF	TGTGCCAGCAGTGAAGTAGCGAGGGGGTTGTACACCATATATTTT
TRBJ1-6	TRBD1	TRBV7-8	NA	CASSTPGTGGHVHF	TGTGCCAGCAGCACGCCCGGGACAGGGGGTCACGTCCACTTT
TRBJ2-3	NA	TRBV10-1	NA	CASSLTAVEDTQYF	TGCGCCAGCAGTTTAACCGCGGTTGAAGATACGCAGTATTTT
TRBJ1-2	NA	TRBV6-5	NA	CASRTGKTNYGYTF	TGTGCCAGCAGAACAGGGAAAACTAACTATGGCTACACCTTC
TRBJ2-7	NA	TRBV7-3	few	CASSPGGGGDEQYF	TGTGCCAGCAGCCCCGGAGGGGGGGGCGACGAGCAGTACTTC
TRBJ1-2	TRBD1	TRBV5-1	NA	CASSWDRGAKSHGYTF	TGCGCCAGCAGCTGGGACAGGGGGGCGAAATCTCATGGCTACACCTTC
TRBJ1-1	NA	TRBV7-9	NA	CASSWGGENTEAFF	TGTGCCAGCAGCTGGGGGGGGGAGAACACTGAAGCTTTCTTT
TRBJ2-7	NA	TRBV19	NA	CASSIVASVNFYEQYF	TGTGCCAGTAGTATAGTAGCTAGCGTGAACTTCTACGAGCAGTACTTC
TRBJ1-1	NA	TRBV5-4	NA	CASSLALGRVGAFF	TGTGCCAGCAGCTTGGCCTTGGGCAGGGTGGGAGCTTTCTTT
TRBJ2-5	NA	TRBV7-2	NA	CASSSLSGPQETQYF	TGTGCCAGCAGCTCTCTATCCGGTCCGCAAGAGACCCAGTACTTC
TRBJ1-4	NA	TRBV4-1	few	CASSQESLTGEKLFF	TGCGCCAGCAGCCAAGAGTCCCTGACGGGTGAAAAACTGTTTTTT
TRBJ1-1	NA	TRBV10-2	NA	CASSEDRNTEAFF	TGCGCCAGCAGTGAGGACAGGAACACTGAAGCTTTCTTT
TRBJ2-7	NA	TRBV28	NA	CASSLAIYEQYF	TGTGCCAGCAGTTTAGCGATTTACGAGCAGTACTTC
TRBJ2-7	NA	TRBV14	NA	CASSLYNSYEQYF	TGTGCCAGCAGCCTATACAATTCCTACGAGCAGTACTTC
TRBJ1-1	NA	TRBV5-1	NA	CASSREGGNTEAFF	TGCGCCAGCAGCCGGGAAGGGGGGAACACTGAAGCTTTCTTT
TRBJ2-3	NA	TRBV6-1	NA	CASSEIGGSTDTQYF	TGTGCCAGCAGTGAAATCGGCGGGAGCACAGATACGCAGTATTTT
TRBJ2-1	TRBD2	TRBV7-3	once	CASGNVGLVIF	TGTGCCAGCGGGAATGTAGGACTAGTGATCTTC
TRBJ1-2	TRBD1	TRBV5-1	many	CASSLADRTLGYTF	TGCGCCAGCAGCTTGGCGGACAGGACGTTGGGCTACACCTTC
TRBJ1-1	TRBD1	TRBV20-1	few	CSARPDRQAFF	TGCAGTGCTAGGCCGGACAGGCAAGCTTTCTTT
TRBJ1-6	TRBD1	TRBV28	NA	CATLSLTGARSPLHF	TGTGCCACTCTCTCCCTAACAGGGGCGCGTTCACCCCTCCACTTT
TRBJ1-4	NA	TRBV5-1	NA	CASSLAIGVELFF	TGCGCCAGCAGCTTGGCCATCGGGGTTGAACTGTTTTTT
TRBJ2-4	TRBD1	TRBV19	NA	CASSPGQGADIQYF	TGTGCCAGTAGTCCTGGACAGGGGGCGGACATTCAGTACTTC
TRBJ2-1	TRBD2	TRBV7-8	NA	CAIRTSGNYEQFF	TGTGCCATCCGGACTAGCGGGAACTATGAGCAGTTCTTC
TRBJ1-5	NA	TRBV6-6	many	CASNPGKGLTGQPQHF	TGTGCCAGCAATCCCGGGAAGGGCTTAACGGGTCAGCCCCAGCATTTT
TRBJ1-1	NA	TRBV7-9	NA	CSSSLMGGEAFF	TGTTCCAGCAGCTTAATGGGGGGGGAAGCTTTCTTT
TRBJ2-1	NA	TRBV27	NA	CASRATEYNEQFF	TGTGCCAGCAGGGCGACAGAATACAATGAGCAGTTCTTC
TRBJ1-1	TRBD1	TRBV5-3	NA	CARSLALGRGHTEAFF	TGTGCCAGAAGCTTGGCCTTGGGCAGGGGGCACACTGAAGCTTTCTTT
TRBJ2-5	NA	TRBV5-4	NA	CASSSTQGRETQYF	TGTGCCAGCAGCTCAACACAGGGAAGGGAGACCCAGTACTTC
TRBJ1-1	NA	TRBV6-5	NA	CASSPRSLTNTEAFF	TGTGCCAGCAGTCCAAGGAGCCTCACGAACACTGAAGCTTTCTTT
TRBJ1-2	NA	TRBV6-1	few	CASSERGLRGYTF	TGTGCCAGCAGTGAAAGAGGGTTGAGAGGCTACACCTTC
TRBJ2-7	NA	TRBV15	NA	CATSRDLGRVYEQYF	TGTGCCACCAGCAGAGACCTCGGTCGGGTCTACGAGCAGTACTTC
TRBJ2-1	NA	TRBV28	NA	CASSLPGRGPGFF	TGTGCCAGCAGTTTACCCGGGCGGGGCCCCGGGTTCTTC